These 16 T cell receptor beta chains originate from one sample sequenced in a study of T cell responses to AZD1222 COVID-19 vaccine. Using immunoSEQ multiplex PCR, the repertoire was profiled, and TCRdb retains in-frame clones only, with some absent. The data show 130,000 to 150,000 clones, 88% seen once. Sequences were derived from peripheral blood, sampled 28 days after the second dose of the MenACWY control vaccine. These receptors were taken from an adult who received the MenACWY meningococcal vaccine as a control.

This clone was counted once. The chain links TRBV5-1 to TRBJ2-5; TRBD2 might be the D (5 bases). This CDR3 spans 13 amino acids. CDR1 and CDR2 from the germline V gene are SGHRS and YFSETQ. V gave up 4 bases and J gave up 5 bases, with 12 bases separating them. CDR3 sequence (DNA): TGCGCCAGCAGCCAGGACTTTCTGGAGACCCAGTACTTC. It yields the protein CASSQDFLETQYF. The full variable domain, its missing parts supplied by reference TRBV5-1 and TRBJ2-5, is KAGVTQTPRYLIKTRGQQVTLSCSPISGHRSVSWYQQTPGQGLQFLFEYFSETQRNKGNFPGRFSGRQFSNSRSEMNVSTLELGDSALYLCASSQDFLETQYFGPGTRLLVL.

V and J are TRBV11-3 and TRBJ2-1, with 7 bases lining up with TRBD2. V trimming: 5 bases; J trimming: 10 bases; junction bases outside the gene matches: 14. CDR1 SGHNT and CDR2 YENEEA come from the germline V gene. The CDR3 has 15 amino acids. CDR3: CASSPDRGSLAEQFF. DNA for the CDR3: TGTGCCAGCAGCCCCGATCGCGGGAGCCTCGCGGAGCAGTTCTTC. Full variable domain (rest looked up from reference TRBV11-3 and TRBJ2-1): EAGVVQSPRYKIIEKKQPVAFWCNPISGHNTLYWYLQNLGQGPELLIRYENEEAVDDSQLPKDRFSAERLKGVDSTLKIQPAELGDSAVYLCASSPDRGSLAEQFFGPGTRLTVL.

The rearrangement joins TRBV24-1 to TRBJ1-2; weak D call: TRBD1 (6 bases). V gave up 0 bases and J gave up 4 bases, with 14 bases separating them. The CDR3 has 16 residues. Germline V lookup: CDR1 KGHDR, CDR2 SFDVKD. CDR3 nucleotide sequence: TGTGCCACCAGTGATTTGCTGGCAGGGGAGAGCTATGGCTACACCTTC. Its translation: CATSDLLAGESYGYTF.

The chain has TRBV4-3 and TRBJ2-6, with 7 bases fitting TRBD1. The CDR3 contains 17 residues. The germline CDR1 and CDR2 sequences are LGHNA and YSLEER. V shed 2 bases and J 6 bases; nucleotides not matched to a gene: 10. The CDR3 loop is CASSQFPSGTVANVLTF. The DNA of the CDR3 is TGCGCCAGCAGCCAATTCCCCTCAGGGACAGTGGCCAACGTCCTGACTTTC.

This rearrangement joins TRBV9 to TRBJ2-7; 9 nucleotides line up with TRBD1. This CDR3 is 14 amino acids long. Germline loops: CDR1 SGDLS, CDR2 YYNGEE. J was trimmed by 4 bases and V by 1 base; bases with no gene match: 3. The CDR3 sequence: CASSVMGQGYEQYF. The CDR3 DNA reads TGTGCCAGCAGCGTAATGGGACAGGGTTACGAGCAGTACTTC.

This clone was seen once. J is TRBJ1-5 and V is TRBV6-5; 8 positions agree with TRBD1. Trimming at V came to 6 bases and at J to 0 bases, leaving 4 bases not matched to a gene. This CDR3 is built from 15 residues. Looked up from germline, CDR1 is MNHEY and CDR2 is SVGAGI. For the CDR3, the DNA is TGTGCCAGCAGAGAGACAGGGGATAGCAATCAGCCCCAGCATTTT. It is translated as CASRETGDSNQPQHF.

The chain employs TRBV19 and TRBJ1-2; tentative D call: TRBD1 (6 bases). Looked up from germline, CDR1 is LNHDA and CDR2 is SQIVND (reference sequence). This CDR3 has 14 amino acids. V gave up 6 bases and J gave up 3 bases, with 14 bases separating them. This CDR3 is CASRVVGADYGYTF. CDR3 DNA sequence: TGTGCCAGTAGAGTCGTGGGGGCAGACTATGGCTACACCTTC.

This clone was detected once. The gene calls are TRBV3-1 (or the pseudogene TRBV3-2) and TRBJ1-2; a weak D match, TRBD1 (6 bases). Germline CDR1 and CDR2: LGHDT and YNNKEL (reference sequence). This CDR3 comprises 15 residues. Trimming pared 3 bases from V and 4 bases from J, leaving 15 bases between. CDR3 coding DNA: TGTGCCAGCAGCCAGCAGGGGATTGTCGTCTATGGCTACACCTTC. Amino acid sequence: CASSQQGIVVYGYTF.

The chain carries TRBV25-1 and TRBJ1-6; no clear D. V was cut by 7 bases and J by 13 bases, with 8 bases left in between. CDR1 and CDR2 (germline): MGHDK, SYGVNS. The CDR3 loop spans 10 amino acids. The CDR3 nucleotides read TGTGCCAGCACCTACCCTCCCCTCCACTTT. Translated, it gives CASTYPPLHF.

CDR3 sequence (DNA): TGTGCCAGCGGGTGGGCCTGGCCCCAGCATTTT. Translation gives CASGWAWPQHF. The chain links TRBV7-2 to TRBJ1-5; the D is unclear. Germline V gene sequence: CDR1 SGHTA, CDR2 FQGNSA. This CDR3 is 11 amino acids long. V was trimmed by 8 bases and J by 9 bases, leaving 11 bases between them.

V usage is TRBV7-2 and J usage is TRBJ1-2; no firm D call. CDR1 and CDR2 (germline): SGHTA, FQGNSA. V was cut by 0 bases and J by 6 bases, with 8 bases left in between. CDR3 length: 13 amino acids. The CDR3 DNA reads TGTGCCAGCAGCTTAGCCGCAGGACATGGCTACACCTTC. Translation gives CASSLAAGHGYTF.

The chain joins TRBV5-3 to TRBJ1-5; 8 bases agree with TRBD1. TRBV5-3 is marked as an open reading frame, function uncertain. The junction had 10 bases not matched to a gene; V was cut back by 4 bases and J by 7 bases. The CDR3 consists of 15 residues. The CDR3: CARSTRSGQGQPQHF. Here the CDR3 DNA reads TGTGCCAGAAGCACACGGTCCGGACAGGGCCAGCCCCAGCATTTT.

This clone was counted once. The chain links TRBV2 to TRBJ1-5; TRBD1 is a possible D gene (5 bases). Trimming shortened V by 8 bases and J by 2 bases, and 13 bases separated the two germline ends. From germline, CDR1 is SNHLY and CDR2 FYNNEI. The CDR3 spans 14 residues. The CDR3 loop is CASLRGQGNQPQHF. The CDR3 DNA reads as TGTGCCAGCCTCCGGGGCCAGGGCAATCAGCCCCAGCATTTT.

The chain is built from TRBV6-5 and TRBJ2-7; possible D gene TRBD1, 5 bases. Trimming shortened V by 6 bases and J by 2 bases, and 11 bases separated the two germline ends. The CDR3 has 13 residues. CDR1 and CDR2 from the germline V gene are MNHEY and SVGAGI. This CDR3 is CASRAGLTYEQYF. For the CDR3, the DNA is TGTGCCAGCAGGGCAGGGTTGACCTACGAGCAGTACTTC.

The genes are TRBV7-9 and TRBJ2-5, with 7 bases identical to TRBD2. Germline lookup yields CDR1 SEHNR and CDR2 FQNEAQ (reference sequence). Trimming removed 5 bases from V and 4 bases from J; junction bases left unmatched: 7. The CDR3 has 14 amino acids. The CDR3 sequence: CASSGAGAGETQYF. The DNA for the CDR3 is TGTGCCAGCAGCGGTGCGGGAGCCGGAGAGACCCAGTACTTC.

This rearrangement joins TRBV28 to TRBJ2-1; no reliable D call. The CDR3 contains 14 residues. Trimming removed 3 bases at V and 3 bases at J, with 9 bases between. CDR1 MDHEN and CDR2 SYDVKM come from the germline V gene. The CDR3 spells CASSFLNRYNEQFF. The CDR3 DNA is TGTGCCAGCAGTTTTCTGAACCGCTACAATGAGCAGTTCTTC. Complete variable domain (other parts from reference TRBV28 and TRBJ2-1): DVKVTQSSRYLVKRTGEKVFLECVQDMDHENMFWYRQDPGLGLRLIYFSYDVKMKEKGDIPEGYSVSREKKERFSLILESASTNQTSMYLCASSFLNRYNEQFFGPGTRLTVL.